This T cell receptor (beta chain) was captured by sequencing in a study of blood T cells in healthy people across ages. This clonotype was detected a few times. Then a second PCR, running about 6 to 12 cycles, was carried out with a sample-barcoded 5' primer and a J-beta primer mix. MiXCR was run by TCRdb on the 5' RACE reads, yielding one entry per CDR3 protein. The profile shows 700,000 to 900,000 distinct CDR3 sequences, around 25% of them singletons. This CDR3 is 9 amino acids long. Germline CDR1 is SNHLY and CDR2 is FYNNEI. Trimming cost V 11 bases and J 5 bases, with 4 bases left between them. The sample also formed part of further work on T cells of mothers and their children. From that report: Mothers gave over 8 million TCR beta CDR3 reads each, and children roughly 3 million each. Across the analysis, no persistent microchimeric T cell clones were detected.

The material sequenced was blood. The V call is TRBV2, the J call TRBJ2-1; D gene unclear. This TCR was recovered from a boy aged 5-17 years in good health. The DNA for the CDR3 is TGTGCCGGCAACAATGAGCAGTTCTTC. Its protein is CAGNNEQFF.